This T cell receptor beta chain was captured by sequencing in a study of CD8+ T cells in alopecia areata (dated by TCRdb to the late 2010s). With respect to the entire study: Treated patients were enrolled in an open-label pilot trial of oral tofacitinib, 5 to 10 mg twice daily, for moderate-to-severe alopecia areata. Tofacitinib was given for 6 to 18 months, followed by 6 months of follow-up off drug to assess delayed response and recurrence. TCRbeta CDR3 regions were amplified by immunoSEQ multiplex PCR with 35 Vbeta forward and 13 Jbeta reverse primers. RNA came from the PAXgene miRNA kit for fixed scalp, the miRNeasy kit for PBMCs, and the RNeasy kit for mouse skin. In both human patients and the C3H/HeJ mouse model, the study applied high-throughput TCRbeta sequencing to look at T cell clonal expansion in alopecia areata. Biopsies were taken from tofacitinib-treated patients at baseline and at 4 and 24 weeks of treatment, and a later scalp biopsy was taken in several of the tofacitinib-treated patients. Clonality in the scalp was compared among normal scalp (n=4), patchy alopecia areata scalp (n=8), and alopecia totalis/universalis scalp (n=8). Scalp tissue and sorted CD4+ and CD8+ peripheral blood T cells from patchy and totalis/universalis alopecia areata patients and from healthy controls were covered by human TCRbeta sequencing. Overall study results and their limits: Unlike mouse skin, where gammadelta T cells dominate, normal human skin contains resident alphabeta T cells that get sequenced too, which complicates analysis of the scalp TCR repertoire. Shared TCR sequences between patients were less evident than in mice, which may be partly attributable to HLA diversity in the patient population. Higher clonality and more expanded CD8+ clones were observed in lesional scalp than in normal scalp, particularly in alopecia totalis/universalis, a finding suggestive of antigenic drive.

The library was built by means of the immunoSEQ multiplex PCR assay. To provide template for TCR sequencing, every sample had RNA extracted and reverse transcribed into cDNA. First-strand cDNA was synthesized using SuperScript III with a 2:1 mix of oligo-dT and random hexamers. Amplification bias was assessed with a synthetic immune receptor repertoire, and residual bias was removed computationally. The original pipeline was this. Raw reads were preprocessed to remove errors, and CDR3 was defined by IMGT conventions from the conserved cysteine to phenylalanine. Clonality was calculated as 1 minus Shannon entropy normalized by log2 of the number of productive unique TCRs. Whether scalp clones were CD4 or CD8 was inferred by matching scalp TCRbeta sequences against CD4 and CD8 repertoires sorted from blood. TCRdb mirrors the immuneACCESS table, restricted to in-frame sequences. Some clones are absent from its copies; in checked studies, under half trace to an unresolved V gene, and the reason for the others is unknown. That table is the source of V, J and clone size, and D and trimming were worked out from the DNA. The sample contains 110,000 to 150,000 clones, around 58% of them found a single time. Around 6.6% of the sample rests with the top ten.

The time point label for this specimen denotes: baseline before oral tofacitinib. Lesional scalp punch biopsies and peripheral blood were obtained from alopecia areata patients. PBMCs were isolated by density centrifugation and stained for CD3, CD4 and CD8, and CD4+ and CD8+ T cells were sorted on a FACSAria. The V end loses 2 bases and the J end loses 2 bases, and a stretch of 1 base separates them. The germline V gene (reference sequence) specifies GTSNPN as CDR1 and SVGIG as CDR2. The CDR3 holds 12 amino acids from the cysteine to the phenylalanine. Only the CDR3 portion is preserved as DNA: 36 bases, with reading frame beginning at the first base. On this clone: There is no known antigen for this receptor. No clone much larger than this one lies a single base away; base qualities are absent. In the same sample, other DNA sequences code for this CDR3.

The sequencing here drew on CD4+ T cells sorted from blood, taken at week 0. Recombination connected TRBV30 to TRBJ2-6; the D gene assignment is ambiguous. This clonotype was sampled from a human donor with alopecia areata. The nucleotide sequence reads as follows: TGTGCCTGGAGTACTGGGGCCAACGTCCTGACTTTC. The encoded protein is CAWSTGANVLTF.